A single sample gave rise to the 18 T cell receptor beta chains below, sequenced in a study of blood T cell repertoires in COVID-19. The assay was immunoSEQ multiplex PCR, and TCRdb's table has in-frame clones only and misses some. The sample includes fewer than 90,000 clones, 75% to 90% of them seen just once. Sequencing used peripheral blood. Source of these receptors: a woman older than 75 with active COVID-19.

This chain connects TRBV28 to TRBJ2-1, with TRBD2 matching 8 bases. This CDR3 region has 16 residues. J was trimmed by 4 bases and V by 4 bases; bases with no gene match: 9. From germline, CDR1 is MDHEN and CDR2 SYDVKM. The CDR3 DNA is TGTGCCAGCAGTTCACTAGCGGAGCCACTTTACAATGAGCAGTTCTTC. Translation gives CASSSLAEPLYNEQFF.

V and J are TRBV5-1 and TRBJ1-3; no clear D. V lost 2 bases and J 2 bases, leaving 11 bases between the germline ends. CDR1 and CDR2 from the germline V gene are SGHRS and YFSETQ. The CDR3 totals 15 residues. CDR3 nucleotides: TGCGCCAGCAGCTTTACTTCGTCGGCTGGAAACACCATATATTTT. Residues: CASSFTSSAGNTIYF.

V usage is TRBV19 and J usage is TRBJ2-7; 8 bases fit TRBD2. This CDR3 contains 16 residues. The J segment lost 2 bases and the V segment lost 5 bases, leaving 11 bases of the junction unmatched. Germline V gene data show CDR1 as LNHDA and CDR2 as SQIVND (reference sequence). In nucleotides, the CDR3 is TGTGCCAGTAGTCCCCCCGTCGGGGGGGCCACCTACGAGCAGTACTTC. Translated: CASSPPVGGATYEQYF.

The rearrangement uses TRBV2 and TRBJ2-7; D might be TRBD1 (5 bases). In germline, CDR1 is SNHLY, CDR2 FYNNEI. This CDR3 comprises 13 residues. Trimming cost V 3 bases and J 4 bases, with 10 bases left between them. As DNA, the CDR3 is TGTGCCAGCAGTGACAGGGTCGGGTACGAGCAGTACTTC. Its translation is CASSDRVGYEQYF.

This clone showed up just once. The gene calls are TRBV9 and TRBJ2-1; 9 nucleotides line up with TRBD2. Trimming cost V 4 bases and J 5 bases; bases outside gene matches: 19. The CDR3 contains 19 residues. The germline V gene has CDR1 SGDLS and CDR2 YYNGEE. The CDR3 nucleotides read TGTGCCAGCAGCTTTCGAGTGGGTATCGGCGGGAGGGAAAACAATGAGCAGTTCTTC. Its protein product is CASSFRVGIGGRENNEQFF.

In this sample, this clone turned up once. The CDR3 spells CASSLGVQASALDEQYF. As DNA, the CDR3 is TGCGCCAGCAGCTTGGGGGTCCAAGCTAGTGCCCTTGACGAGCAGTACTTC. The rearrangement uses TRBV5-1 and TRBJ2-7; D is unresolved. This CDR3 contains 17 residues. The germline CDR1 and CDR2 sequences are SGHRS and YFSETQ. V lost 0 bases, J lost 5 bases, and 21 bases lay in between.

V and J are TRBV2 and TRBJ2-3; 8 bases align to TRBD2. The CDR3 spans 15 residues. V gave up 8 bases and J gave up 1 base; unmatched junction bases: 8. Germline V gene lookup returns CDR1 SNHLY and CDR2 FYNNEI. CDR3 region: CASSTGGRRTDTQYF. The CDR3 nucleotides are TGTGCCAGCTCGACGGGAGGGCGTCGCACAGATACGCAGTATTTT.

The chain is built from TRBV2 and TRBJ2-1; TRBD2 matches at 8 bases. Germline values: CDR1 SNHLY, CDR2 FYNNEI. The J segment lost 4 bases and the V segment lost 2 bases, leaving 4 bases of the junction unmatched. The CDR3 totals 15 residues. The DNA of the CDR3 is TGTGCCAGCAGTGAAAGGTCGGGAGGGTACAATGAGCAGTTCTTC. Translation: CASSERSGGYNEQFF. Full variable domain (remainder filled in from reference TRBV2 and TRBJ2-1): EPEVTQTPSHQVTQMGQEVILRCVPISNHLYFYWYRQILGQKVEFLVSFYNNEISEKSEIFDDQFSVERPDGSNFTLKIRSTKLEDSAMYFCASSERSGGYNEQFFGPGTRLTVL.

CDR3 sequence reads: CASSPVARRVNEQFF. The CDR3 DNA sequence: TGTGCCAGCAGCCCCGTGGCACGCCGGGTCAATGAGCAGTTCTTC. This rearrangement joins TRBV6-4 to TRBJ2-1; D ambiguous. Germline V CDR1 and CDR2: MRHNA, SNTAGT. V lost 6 bases to trimming and J lost 6 bases, with 18 bases between them. The CDR3 is made up of 15 amino acids.

The chain joins TRBV5-6 to TRBJ2-3; D unclear. The germline V and J ends were trimmed by 6 bases and 0 bases, with 8 bases remaining between them. The CDR3 totals 13 residues. CDR1 and CDR2 from the germline V gene are SGHDT and YYEEEE. CDR3 amino acids: CASTQRSTDTQYF. The CDR3 DNA is TGTGCCAGCACCCAGCGAAGCACAGATACGCAGTATTTT.

The chain uses TRBV28 and TRBJ2-6, with D hard to call. Between the trimmed V and J ends, which lost 7 bases and 4 bases, there was a span of 17 bases. Germline CDR1 reads MDHEN; CDR2 reads SYDVKM. This CDR3 region has 16 residues. CDR3 region: CASTSHRVAGANVLTF. The CDR3 coding sequence is TGTGCCAGCACCTCCCATCGGGTTGCCGGGGCCAACGTCCTGACTTTC.

V and J are TRBV5-1 and TRBJ2-7; 12 bases map to TRBD1. With 4 bases clipped from V and 0 bases from J, the junction kept 17 bases outside the gene matches. Germline loops: CDR1 SGHRS, CDR2 YFSETQ. The CDR3 covers 20 residues. Written as DNA, the CDR3 is TGCGCCAGCAGCCCCGGCCGATCGGGACAGGGGGCACTTTCCTCCTACGAGCAGTACTTC. Encoded protein: CASSPGRSGQGALSSYEQYF.

The chain recombines TRBV28 with TRBJ2-5, with 8 bases that match TRBD1. J lost 4 bases, V lost 4 bases, and 8 bases had no gene match. CDR1 is MDHEN, CDR2 SYDVKM, per germline. There are 15 residues in the CDR3. In DNA, the CDR3 is TGTGCCAGCAGTTCCGGAAAGACAGGGGTAGAGACCCAGTACTTC. Translating gives CASSSGKTGVETQYF.

This clone has just a few counts. V and J are TRBV4-2 and TRBJ2-7; 8 bases are a match to TRBD2. The V gene end was trimmed by 1 base and the J gene end by 3 bases; junction bases not matched to a gene: 5. Germline V lookup: CDR1 LGHNA, CDR2 YNFKEQ. The CDR3 runs 15 residues. The CDR3 sequence: CASSQGSGSGYEQYF. The CDR3 nucleotides are TGTGCCAGCAGCCAAGGGAGCGGGAGCGGCTACGAGCAGTACTTC.

This clone appeared a few times. This sequence joins TRBV7-9 and TRBJ2-7; 9 bases map to TRBD2. The length of the CDR3 is 13 residues. Trimming cost V 6 bases and J 7 bases; bases outside gene matches: 7. The germline gives CDR1 SEHNR, CDR2 FQNEAQ (reference sequence). The CDR3 spells CASSSSGRHEQYF. DNA for the CDR3: TGTGCCAGCAGTTCAAGCGGGAGGCATGAGCAGTACTTC.

The J gene is TRBJ1-1, the V gene TRBV19; TRBD1 is a possible D gene (6 bases). CDR1 and CDR2 from the germline V gene are LNHDA and SQIVND (reference sequence). Trimming cost V 7 bases and J 1 base, with 10 bases left between them. The CDR3 is made up of 13 amino acids. The CDR3 DNA reads as TGTGCCAGTACCGAGACAGGGAACACTGAAGCTTTCTTT. This gives the protein CASTETGNTEAFF.

The CDR3 sequence: CASSFLPPGNTIYF. In DNA, the CDR3 is TGTGCCAGCAGTTTCCTACCGCCTGGAAACACCATATATTTT. V and J are TRBV27 and TRBJ1-3; D is undetermined. Trimming stripped 3 bases from V and 2 bases from J, with 8 bases between. Germline-derived CDR1 and CDR2 are MNHEY and SMNVEV (reference sequence). This CDR3 is 14 amino acids long.

This chain connects TRBV5-1 to TRBJ2-7; 9 nucleotides line up with TRBD1. With 3 bases clipped from V and 2 bases from J, the junction kept 3 bases outside the gene matches. The CDR3 has 14 amino acids. Germline V lookup: CDR1 SGHRS, CDR2 YFSETQ. For the CDR3, the DNA is TGCGCCAGCAGCTGGACAGGGGCCACCTACGAGCAGTACTTC. Its translation: CASSWTGATYEQYF.